The next 6 T cell receptor beta chains were all read from a single sample in a study of blood T cell repertoires in COVID-19. The protocol was immunoSEQ multiplex PCR, while the TCRdb copy is restricted to in-frame clones and leaves out a portion. This sample has about 280,000 clones; 85% occur once, and the top ten carry roughly 13%. Sequenced material: peripheral blood. These TCRs come from a human donor in a cohort sampled during active COVID-19.

The chain joins TRBV2 to TRBJ1-3, with D unclear. Germline loops: CDR1 SNHLY, CDR2 FYNNEI. Trimming pared 4 bases from V and 1 base from J, leaving 8 bases between. The CDR3 sequence is 14 residues long. CDR3 protein: CASSVRGSGNTIYF. The CDR3 nucleotides are TGTGCCAGCAGTGTGAGAGGGTCTGGAAACACCATATATTTT.

This chain connects TRBV19 to TRBJ2-7, with TRBD2 matching 8 bases. V was pared by 5 bases and J by 6 bases, with 12 bases of the junction left unmatched. The CDR3 sequence is 15 residues long. Germline CDR1 LNHDA, CDR2 SQIVND (reference sequence). The CDR3, as DNA: TGTGCCAGTAGTTACGTTAGCGGGACCTTGGCCGAGCAGTACTTC. Residues: CASSYVSGTLAEQYF.

V gene TRBV4-2 combines with J gene TRBJ2-3, with 10 bases that match TRBD2. The CDR3 is made up of 16 amino acids. CDR1 is LGHNA, CDR2 YNFKEQ, per germline. The J segment lost 5 bases and the V segment lost 1 base, leaving 6 bases of the junction unmatched. The CDR3 nucleotides are TGTGCCAGCAGCCAAGTAATACTAGCGGGGTTAGATACGCAGTATTTT. It translates to CASSQVILAGLDTQYF.

The chain employs TRBV3-1 (or the pseudogene TRBV3-2) and TRBJ1-2; TRBD1 agrees at 9 bases. The CDR3 is 15 residues long. Germline V CDR1 and CDR2: LGHDT, YNNKEL (reference sequence). V trimming: 5 bases; J trimming: 8 bases; junction bases outside the gene matches: 12. CDR3 residues: CASSTRDRAHIGYTF. For the CDR3, the DNA is TGTGCCAGCAGCACCCGGGACAGGGCGCATATAGGCTACACCTTC.

The table lists this clone with a few counts. V is TRBV5-1 and J is TRBJ2-4; D is undetermined. There are 12 residues in the CDR3. Trimming took 0 bases from V and 8 from J, leaving 6 bases between them. From germline, CDR1 is SGHRS and CDR2 YFSETQ. This chain's CDR3 is CASSLAGDIQYF. CDR3 DNA: TGCGCCAGCAGCTTGGCCGGAGACATTCAGTACTTC. Based on the CDR3 plus reference TRBV5-1 and TRBJ2-4, the full variable domain is KAGVTQTPRYLIKTRGQQVTLSCSPISGHRSVSWYQQTPGQGLQFLFEYFSETQRNKGNFPGRFSGRQFSNSRSEMNVSTLELGDSALYLCASSLAGDIQYFGAGTRLSVL.

V is TRBV18 and J is TRBJ2-7; TRBD2 is a possible D gene (7 bases). The CDR3 length is 14 residues. The V gene lost 8 bases and the J gene lost 1 base, with 15 bases spanning the gap. Germline CDR1 and CDR2: KGHSH and LQKENI. The CDR3 bases are TGTGCCAGCCGCGGGGGCACAGAGTCCTACGAGCAGTACTTC. The encoded protein is CASRGGTESYEQYF.